This T cell receptor beta chain was identified in a study of T cells in localized non-small cell lung cancer. Study results and caveats: In the blood, greater T cell density corresponded to longer overall survival. T cell clonality was highest in uninvolved adjacent lung, above tumor. Adjacent lung exhibited a median of about 56 among the 100 most abundant tumor clones. Because sequencing included only one region (of the tumor), heterogeneity remains possible.

About this clone itself: Its antigen is not known.

Germline CDR1 MNHNS, CDR2 SASEGT. This CDR3 comprises 12 residues. Trimming took 8 bases from V and 0 from J, leaving 6 bases between them. Data came from immunoSEQ multiplex PCR; TCRdb stores just in-frame clones and leaves some out. The top ten hold about a third of the sample, which has almost 40,000 clones, 70% to 80% seen once. This chain links TRBV6-1 with TRBJ2-3, with D uncertain. This TCR derives from a woman between 40 and 69 years old with stage II squamous cell lung carcinoma. The sample here was PBMCs, taken before any cancer treatment. CDR3 coding DNA: TGTGCCAGCGCTTATAGCACAGATACGCAGTATTTT. The encoded protein is CASAYSTDTQYF.